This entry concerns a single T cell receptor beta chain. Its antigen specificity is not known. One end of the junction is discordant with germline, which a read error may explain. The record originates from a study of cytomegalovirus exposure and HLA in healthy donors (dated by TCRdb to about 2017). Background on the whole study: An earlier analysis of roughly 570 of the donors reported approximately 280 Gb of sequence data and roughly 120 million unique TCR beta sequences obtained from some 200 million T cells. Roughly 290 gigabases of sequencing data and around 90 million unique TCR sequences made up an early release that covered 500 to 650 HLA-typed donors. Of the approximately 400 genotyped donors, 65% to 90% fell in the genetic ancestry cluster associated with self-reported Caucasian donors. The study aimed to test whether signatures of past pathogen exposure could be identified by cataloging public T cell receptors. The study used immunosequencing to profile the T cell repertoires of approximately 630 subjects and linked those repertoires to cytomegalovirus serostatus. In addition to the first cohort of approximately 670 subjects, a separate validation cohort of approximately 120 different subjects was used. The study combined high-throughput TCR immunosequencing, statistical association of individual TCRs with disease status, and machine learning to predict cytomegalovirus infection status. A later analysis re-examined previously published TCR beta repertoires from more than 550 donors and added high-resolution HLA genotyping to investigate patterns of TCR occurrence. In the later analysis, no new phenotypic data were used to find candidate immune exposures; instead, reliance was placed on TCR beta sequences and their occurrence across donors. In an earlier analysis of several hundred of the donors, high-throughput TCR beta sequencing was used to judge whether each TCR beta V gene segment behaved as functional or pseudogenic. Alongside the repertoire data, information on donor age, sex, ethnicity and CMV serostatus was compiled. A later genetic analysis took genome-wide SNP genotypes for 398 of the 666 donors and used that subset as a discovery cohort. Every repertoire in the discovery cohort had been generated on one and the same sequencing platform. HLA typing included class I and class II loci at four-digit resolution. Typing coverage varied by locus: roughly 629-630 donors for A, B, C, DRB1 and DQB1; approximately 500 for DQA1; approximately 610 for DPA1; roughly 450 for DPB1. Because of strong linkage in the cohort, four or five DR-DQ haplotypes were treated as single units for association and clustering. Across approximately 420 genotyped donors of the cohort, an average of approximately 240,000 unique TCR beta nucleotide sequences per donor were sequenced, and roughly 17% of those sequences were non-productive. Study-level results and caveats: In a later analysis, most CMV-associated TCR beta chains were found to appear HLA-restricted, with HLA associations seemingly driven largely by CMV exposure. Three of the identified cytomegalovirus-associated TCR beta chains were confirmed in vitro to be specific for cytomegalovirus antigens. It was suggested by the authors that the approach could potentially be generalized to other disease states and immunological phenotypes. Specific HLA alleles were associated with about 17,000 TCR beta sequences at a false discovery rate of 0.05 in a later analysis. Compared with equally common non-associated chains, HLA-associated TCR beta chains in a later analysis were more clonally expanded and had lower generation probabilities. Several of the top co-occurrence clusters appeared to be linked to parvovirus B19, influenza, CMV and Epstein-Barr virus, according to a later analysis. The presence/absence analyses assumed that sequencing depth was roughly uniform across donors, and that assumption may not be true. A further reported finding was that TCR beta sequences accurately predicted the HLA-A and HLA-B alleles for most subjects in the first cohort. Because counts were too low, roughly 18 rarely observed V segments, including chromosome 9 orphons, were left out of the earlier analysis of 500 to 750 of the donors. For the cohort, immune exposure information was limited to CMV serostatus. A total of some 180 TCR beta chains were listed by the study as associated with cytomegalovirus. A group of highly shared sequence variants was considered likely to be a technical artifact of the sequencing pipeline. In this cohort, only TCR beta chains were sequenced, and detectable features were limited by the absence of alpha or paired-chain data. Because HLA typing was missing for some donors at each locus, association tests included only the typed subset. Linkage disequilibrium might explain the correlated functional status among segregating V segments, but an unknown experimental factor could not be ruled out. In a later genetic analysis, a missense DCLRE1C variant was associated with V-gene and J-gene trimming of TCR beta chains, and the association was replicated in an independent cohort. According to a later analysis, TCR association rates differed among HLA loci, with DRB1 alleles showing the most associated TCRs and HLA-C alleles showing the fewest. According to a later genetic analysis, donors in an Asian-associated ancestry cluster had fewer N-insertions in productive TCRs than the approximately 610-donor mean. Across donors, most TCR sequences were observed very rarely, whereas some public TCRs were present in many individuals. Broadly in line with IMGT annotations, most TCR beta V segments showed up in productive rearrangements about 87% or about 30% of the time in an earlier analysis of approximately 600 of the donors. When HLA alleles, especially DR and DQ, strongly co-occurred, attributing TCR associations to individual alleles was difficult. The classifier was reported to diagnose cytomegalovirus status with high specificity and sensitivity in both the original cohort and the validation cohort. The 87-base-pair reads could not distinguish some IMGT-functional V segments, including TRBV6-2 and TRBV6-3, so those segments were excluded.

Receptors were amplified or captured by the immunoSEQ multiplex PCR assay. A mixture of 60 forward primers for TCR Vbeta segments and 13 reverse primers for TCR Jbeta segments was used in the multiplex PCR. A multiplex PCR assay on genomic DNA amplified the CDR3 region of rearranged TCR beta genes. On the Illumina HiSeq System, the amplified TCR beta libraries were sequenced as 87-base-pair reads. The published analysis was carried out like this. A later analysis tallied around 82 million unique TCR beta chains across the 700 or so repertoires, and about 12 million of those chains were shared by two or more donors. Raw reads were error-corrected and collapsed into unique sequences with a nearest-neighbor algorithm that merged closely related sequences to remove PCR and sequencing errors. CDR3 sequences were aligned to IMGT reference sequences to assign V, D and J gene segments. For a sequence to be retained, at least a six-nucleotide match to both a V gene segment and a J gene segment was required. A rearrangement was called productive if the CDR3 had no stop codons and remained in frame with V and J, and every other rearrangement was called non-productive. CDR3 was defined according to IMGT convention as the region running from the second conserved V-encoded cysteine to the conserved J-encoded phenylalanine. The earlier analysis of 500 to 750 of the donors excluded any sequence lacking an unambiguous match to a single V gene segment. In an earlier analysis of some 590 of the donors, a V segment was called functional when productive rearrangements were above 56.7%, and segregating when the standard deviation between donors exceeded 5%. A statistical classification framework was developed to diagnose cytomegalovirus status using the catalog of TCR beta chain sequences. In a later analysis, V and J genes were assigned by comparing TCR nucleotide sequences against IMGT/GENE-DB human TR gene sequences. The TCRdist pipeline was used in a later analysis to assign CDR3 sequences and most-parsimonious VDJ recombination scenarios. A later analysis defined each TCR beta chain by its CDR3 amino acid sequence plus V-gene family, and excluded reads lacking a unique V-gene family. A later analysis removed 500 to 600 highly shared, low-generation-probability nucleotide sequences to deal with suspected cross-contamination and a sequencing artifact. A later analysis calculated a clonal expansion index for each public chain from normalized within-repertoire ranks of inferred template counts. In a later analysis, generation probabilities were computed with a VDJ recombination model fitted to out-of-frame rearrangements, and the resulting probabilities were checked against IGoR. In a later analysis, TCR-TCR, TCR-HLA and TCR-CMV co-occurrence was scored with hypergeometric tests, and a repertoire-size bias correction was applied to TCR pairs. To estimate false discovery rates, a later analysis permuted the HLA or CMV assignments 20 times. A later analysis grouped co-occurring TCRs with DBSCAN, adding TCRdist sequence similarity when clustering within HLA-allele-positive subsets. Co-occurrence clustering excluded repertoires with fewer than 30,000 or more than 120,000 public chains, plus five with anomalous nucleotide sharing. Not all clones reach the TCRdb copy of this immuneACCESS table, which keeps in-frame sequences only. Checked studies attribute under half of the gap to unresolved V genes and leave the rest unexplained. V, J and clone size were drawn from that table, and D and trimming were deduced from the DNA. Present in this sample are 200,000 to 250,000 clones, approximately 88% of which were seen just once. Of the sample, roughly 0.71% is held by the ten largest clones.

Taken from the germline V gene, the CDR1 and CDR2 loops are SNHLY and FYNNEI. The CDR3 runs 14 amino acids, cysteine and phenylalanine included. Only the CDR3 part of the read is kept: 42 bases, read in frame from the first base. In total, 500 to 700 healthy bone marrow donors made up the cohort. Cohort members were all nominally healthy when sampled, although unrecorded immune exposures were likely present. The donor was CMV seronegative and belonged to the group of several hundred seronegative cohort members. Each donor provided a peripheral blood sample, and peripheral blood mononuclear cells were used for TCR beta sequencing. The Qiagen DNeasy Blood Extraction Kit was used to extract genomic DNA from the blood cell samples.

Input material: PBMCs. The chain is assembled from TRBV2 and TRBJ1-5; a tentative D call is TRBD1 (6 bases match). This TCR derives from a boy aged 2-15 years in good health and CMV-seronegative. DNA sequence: TGTGCCAGCAGCCTACTACAGGGCCCTCAGCTCCAGCATTTT. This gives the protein CASSLLQGPQLQHF.